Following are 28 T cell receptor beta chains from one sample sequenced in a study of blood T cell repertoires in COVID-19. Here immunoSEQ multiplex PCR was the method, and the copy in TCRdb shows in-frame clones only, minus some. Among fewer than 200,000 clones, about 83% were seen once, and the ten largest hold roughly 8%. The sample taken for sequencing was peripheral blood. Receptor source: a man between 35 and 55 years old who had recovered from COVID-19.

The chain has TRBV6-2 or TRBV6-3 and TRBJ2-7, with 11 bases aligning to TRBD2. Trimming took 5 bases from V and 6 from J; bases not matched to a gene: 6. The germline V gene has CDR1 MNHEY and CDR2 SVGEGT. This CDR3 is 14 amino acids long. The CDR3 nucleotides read TGTGCCAGCAGTGGTAGCGGGAGGGTCGGCGAGCAGTACTTC. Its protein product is CASSGSGRVGEQYF.

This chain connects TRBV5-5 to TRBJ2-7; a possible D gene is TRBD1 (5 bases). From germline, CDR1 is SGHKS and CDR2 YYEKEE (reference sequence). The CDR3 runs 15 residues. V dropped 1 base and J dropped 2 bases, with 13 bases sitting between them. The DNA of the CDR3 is TGTGCCAGCAGCTTGTTAAGCAGGGCGGCCTACGAGCAGTACTTC. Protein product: CASSLLSRAAYEQYF.

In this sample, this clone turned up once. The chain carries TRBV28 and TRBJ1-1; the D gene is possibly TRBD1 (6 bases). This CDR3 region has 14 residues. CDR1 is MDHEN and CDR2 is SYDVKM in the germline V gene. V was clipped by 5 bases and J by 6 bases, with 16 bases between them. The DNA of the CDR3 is TGTGCCAGCAGTCTCACCACAGGGCGCGCTGAAGCTTTCTTT. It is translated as CASSLTTGRAEAFF.

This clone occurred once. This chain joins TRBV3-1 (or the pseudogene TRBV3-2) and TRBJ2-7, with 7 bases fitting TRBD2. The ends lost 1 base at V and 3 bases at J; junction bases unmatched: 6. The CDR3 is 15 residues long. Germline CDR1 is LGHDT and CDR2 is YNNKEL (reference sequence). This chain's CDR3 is CASSQGLADNYEQYF. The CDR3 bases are TGTGCCAGCAGCCAAGGGCTAGCGGACAACTACGAGCAGTACTTC.

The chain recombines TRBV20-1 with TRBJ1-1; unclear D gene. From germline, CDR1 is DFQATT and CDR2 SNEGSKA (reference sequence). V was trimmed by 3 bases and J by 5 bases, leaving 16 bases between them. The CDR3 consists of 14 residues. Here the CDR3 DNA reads TGCAGTGCTAGTTCACCGACACCTCGGACTGAAGCTTTCTTT. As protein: CSASSPTPRTEAFF.

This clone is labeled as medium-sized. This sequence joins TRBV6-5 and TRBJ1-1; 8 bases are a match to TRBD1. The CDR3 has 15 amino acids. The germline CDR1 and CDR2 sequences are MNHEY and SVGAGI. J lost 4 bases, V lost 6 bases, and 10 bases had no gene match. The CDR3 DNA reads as TGTGCCAGCAGAACTTCAGGGGGCAGGGGCACTGAAGCTTTCTTT. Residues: CASRTSGGRGTEAFF.

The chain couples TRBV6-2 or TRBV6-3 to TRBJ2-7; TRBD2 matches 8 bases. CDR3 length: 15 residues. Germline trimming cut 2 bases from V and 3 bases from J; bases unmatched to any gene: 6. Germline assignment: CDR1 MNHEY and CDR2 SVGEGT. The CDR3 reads CASSYGYGGDYEQYF. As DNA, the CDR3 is TGTGCCAGCAGTTACGGGTACGGGGGGGACTACGAGCAGTACTTC.

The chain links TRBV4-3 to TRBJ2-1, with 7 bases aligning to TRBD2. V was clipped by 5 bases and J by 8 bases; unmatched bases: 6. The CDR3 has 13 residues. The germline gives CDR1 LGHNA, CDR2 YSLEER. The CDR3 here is CASSSGGGYEQFF. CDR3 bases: TGCGCCAGCAGCTCGGGGGGAGGTTATGAGCAGTTCTTC.

The CDR3 sequence is CASMLLAGGTQYF. The CDR3 DNA reads as TGTGCCAGTATGCTACTAGCGGGGGGGACCCAGTACTTC. This chain joins TRBV27 and TRBJ2-5; TRBD2 agrees at 12 bases. V shed 9 bases and J 7 bases; nucleotides not matched to a gene: 6. This CDR3 has 13 amino acids. The germline gives CDR1 MNHEY, CDR2 SMNVEV (reference sequence).

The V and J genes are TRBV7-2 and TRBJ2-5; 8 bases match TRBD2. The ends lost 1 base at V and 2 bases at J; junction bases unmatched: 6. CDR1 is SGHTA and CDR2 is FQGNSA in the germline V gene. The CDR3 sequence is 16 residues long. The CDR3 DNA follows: TGTGCCAGCAGCTTAGTTTTTAGCGGGATACAAGAGACCCAGTACTTC. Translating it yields CASSLVFSGIQETQYF.

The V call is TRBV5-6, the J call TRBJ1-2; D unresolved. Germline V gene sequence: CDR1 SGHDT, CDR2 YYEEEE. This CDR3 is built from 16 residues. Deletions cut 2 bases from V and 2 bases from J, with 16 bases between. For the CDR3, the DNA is TGTGCCAGCAGCTTTGAGGTGCGGGATCTGAACTATGGCTACACCTTC. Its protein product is CASSFEVRDLNYGYTF.

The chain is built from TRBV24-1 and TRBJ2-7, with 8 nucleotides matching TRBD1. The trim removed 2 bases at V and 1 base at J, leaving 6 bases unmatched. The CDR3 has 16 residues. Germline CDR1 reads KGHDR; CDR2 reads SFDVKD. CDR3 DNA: TGTGCCACCAGTGATTCTAAGACAGGGGCGTCCTACGAGCAGTACTTC. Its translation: CATSDSKTGASYEQYF.

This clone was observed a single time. The CDR3 loop reads CASSQLAGPYEQYF. In DNA, the CDR3 is TGTGCCAGCAGCCAATTAGCGGGACCCTACGAGCAGTACTTC. This sequence joins TRBV14 and TRBJ2-7; 8 bases line up with TRBD2. CDR3 size: 14 residues. CDR1 and CDR2 from the germline V gene are SGHDN and FVKESK. The V gene end was trimmed by 2 bases and the J gene end by 2 bases; junction bases not matched to a gene: 2. The full variable domain, with the rest looked up from reference TRBV14 and TRBJ2-7, is EAGVTQFPSHSVIEKGQTVTLRCDPISGHDNLYWYRRVMGKEIKFLLHFVKESKQDESGMPNNRFLAERTGGTYSTLKVQPAELEDSGVYFCASSQLAGPYEQYFGPGTRLTVT.

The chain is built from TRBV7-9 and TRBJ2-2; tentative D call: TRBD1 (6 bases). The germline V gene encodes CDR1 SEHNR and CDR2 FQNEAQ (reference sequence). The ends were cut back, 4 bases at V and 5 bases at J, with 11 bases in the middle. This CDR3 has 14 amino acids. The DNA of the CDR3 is TGTGCCAGCAGCTACCCAGGGGTTACCGGGGAGCTGTTTTTT. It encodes CASSYPGVTGELFF.

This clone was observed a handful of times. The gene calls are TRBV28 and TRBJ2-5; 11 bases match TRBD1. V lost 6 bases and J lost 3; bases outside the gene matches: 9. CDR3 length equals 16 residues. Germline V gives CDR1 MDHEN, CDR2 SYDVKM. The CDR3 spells CASSPGQGAPEETQYF. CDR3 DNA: TGTGCCAGCAGCCCCGGACAGGGGGCCCCGGAAGAGACCCAGTACTTC.

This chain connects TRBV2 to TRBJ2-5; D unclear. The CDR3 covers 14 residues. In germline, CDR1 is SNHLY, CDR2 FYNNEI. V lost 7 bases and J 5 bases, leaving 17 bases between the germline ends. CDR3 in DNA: TGTGCCAGCACAGGATCACGCATGAGTGAGACCCAGTACTTC. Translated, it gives CASTGSRMSETQYF.

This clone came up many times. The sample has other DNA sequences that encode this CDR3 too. CDR3 region: CASSFGDSHSNQPQHF. The CDR3 nucleotides read TGTGCCAGCTCATTCGGTGACAGCCATAGCAATCAGCCCCAGCATTTT. The rearrangement uses TRBV18 and TRBJ1-5, with a possible D match to TRBD1 (5 bases). The CDR3 has 16 residues. CDR1 is KGHSH, CDR2 LQKENI, per germline. V shed 5 bases and J shed 0 bases, with 14 bases lying between them.

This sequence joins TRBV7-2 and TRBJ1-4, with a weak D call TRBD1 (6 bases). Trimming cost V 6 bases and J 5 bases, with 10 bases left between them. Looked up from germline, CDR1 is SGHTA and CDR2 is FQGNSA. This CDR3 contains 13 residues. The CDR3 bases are TGTGCCAGCAGGGGGGGGCTCAATGAAAAACTGTTTTTT. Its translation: CASRGGLNEKLFF.

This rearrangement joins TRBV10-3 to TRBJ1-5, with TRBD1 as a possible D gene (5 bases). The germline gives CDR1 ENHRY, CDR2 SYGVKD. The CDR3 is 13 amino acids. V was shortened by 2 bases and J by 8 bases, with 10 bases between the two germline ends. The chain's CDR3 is CAISERGSEPQHF. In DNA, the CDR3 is TGTGCCATCAGTGAGAGGGGTAGTGAGCCCCAGCATTTT.

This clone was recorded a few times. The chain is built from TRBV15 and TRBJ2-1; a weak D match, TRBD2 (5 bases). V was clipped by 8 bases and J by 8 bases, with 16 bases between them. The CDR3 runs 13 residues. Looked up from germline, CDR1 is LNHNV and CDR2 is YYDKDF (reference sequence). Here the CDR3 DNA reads TGTGCCACCGCAGTAGAACTAGAAGATGAGCAGTTCTTC. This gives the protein CATAVELEDEQFF.

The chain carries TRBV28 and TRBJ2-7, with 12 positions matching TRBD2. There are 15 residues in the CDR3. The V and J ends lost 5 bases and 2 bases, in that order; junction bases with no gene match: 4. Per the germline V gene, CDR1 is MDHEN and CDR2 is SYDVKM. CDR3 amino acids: CASSARTSGAYEQYF. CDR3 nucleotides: TGTGCCAGCAGTGCCAGGACTAGCGGGGCCTACGAGCAGTACTTC.

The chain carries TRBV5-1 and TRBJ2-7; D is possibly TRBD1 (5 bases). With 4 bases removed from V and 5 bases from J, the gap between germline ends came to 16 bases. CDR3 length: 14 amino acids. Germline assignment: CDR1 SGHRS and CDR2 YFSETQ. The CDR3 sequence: CASSPQGARNEQYF. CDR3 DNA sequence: TGCGCCAGCAGCCCCCAAGGGGCGCGGAACGAGCAGTACTTC.

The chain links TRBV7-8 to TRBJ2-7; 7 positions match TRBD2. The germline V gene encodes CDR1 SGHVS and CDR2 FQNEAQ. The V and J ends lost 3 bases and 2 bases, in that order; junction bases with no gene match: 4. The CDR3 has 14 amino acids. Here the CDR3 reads CASSLGGWAYEQYF. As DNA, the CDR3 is TGTGCCAGCAGCTTGGGAGGGTGGGCCTACGAGCAGTACTTC.

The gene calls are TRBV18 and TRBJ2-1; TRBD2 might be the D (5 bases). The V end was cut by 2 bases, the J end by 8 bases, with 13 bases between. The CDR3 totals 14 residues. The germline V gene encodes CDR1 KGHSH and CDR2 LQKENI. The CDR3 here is CASSPSLEGYEQFF. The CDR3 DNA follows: TGTGCCAGCTCACCATCCCTAGAGGGTTATGAGCAGTTCTTC.

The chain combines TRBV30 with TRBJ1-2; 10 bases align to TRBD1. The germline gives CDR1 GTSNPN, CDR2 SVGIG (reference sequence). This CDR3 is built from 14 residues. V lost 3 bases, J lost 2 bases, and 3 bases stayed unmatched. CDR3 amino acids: CAWSGTGENYGYTF. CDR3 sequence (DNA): TGTGCCTGGAGCGGGACAGGGGAGAACTATGGCTACACCTTC.

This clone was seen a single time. The DNA for the CDR3 is TGTGCCAGCAGCCTAAGGACTAGCGGGGCTAGCACAGATACGCAGTATTTT. It yields the protein CASSLRTSGASTDTQYF. The genes are TRBV6-2 or TRBV6-3 and TRBJ2-3, with 12 bases aligning to TRBD2. Germline loops: CDR1 MNHEY, CDR2 SVGEGT. The CDR3 extends over 17 amino acids. The ends lost 6 bases at V and 0 bases at J; junction bases unmatched: 7.

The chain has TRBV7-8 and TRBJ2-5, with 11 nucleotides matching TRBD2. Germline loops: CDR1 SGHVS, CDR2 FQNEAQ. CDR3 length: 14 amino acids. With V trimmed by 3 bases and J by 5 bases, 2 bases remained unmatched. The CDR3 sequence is CASSLASGRETQYF. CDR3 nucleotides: TGTGCCAGCAGCTTGGCTAGCGGGAGGGAGACCCAGTACTTC.

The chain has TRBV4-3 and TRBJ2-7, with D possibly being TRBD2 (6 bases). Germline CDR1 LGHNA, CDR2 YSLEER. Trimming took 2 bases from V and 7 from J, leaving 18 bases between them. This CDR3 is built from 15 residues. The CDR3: CASSQSAGRSGEQYF. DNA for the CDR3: TGCGCCAGCAGCCAATCGGCGGGACGCTCGGGGGAGCAGTACTTC.